This is a list of T cell receptor beta chains from one sample in a study of T cell responses to AZD1222 COVID-19 vaccine. Libraries were prepared by immunoSEQ multiplex PCR; TCRdb keeps only in-frame clonotypes and omits some of them. The repertoire holds tens of thousands of clones, with 89% as singletons. The sequencing here drew on peripheral blood, taken 28 days after the second AZD1222 dose. Receptor source: an adult who received the AZD1222 COVID-19 vaccine. The CDR3 runs from the conserved cysteine through the conserved F or W. D genes are given only for firm matches. Size is stated for part of the rows, as once, few or many counts, or as a class when the clone is expanded.

.	TRBJ1-4	.	TRBV11-2	CASSLSHGGEKLFF	TGTGCCAGCAGCTTAAGCCACGGTGGTGAAAAACTGTTTTTT
once	TRBJ2-7	TRBD1	TRBV9	CASSVRDSDWVVYEQYF	TGTGCCAGCAGCGTCCGGGACAGCGACTGGGTGGTCTACGAGCAGTACTTC
.	TRBJ1-5	TRBD1	TRBV28	CASSLNGQGAQPQHF	TGTGCCAGCAGTTTAAACGGACAGGGGGCCCAGCCCCAGCATTTT
.	TRBJ1-6	TRBD1	TRBV6-5	CASSFAGTGNSPLHF	TGTGCCAGCAGTTTCGCCGGGACAGGGAATTCACCCCTCCACTTT
.	TRBJ1-2	.	TRBV27	CASSLEYSGNYGYTF	TGTGCCAGCAGTTTAGAGTACAGCGGGAACTATGGCTACACCTTC
.	TRBJ1-1	.	TRBV9	CASSVDGARGTEAFF	TGTGCCAGCAGCGTAGACGGTGCCCGAGGGACTGAAGCTTTCTTT
.	TRBJ2-7	TRBD1	TRBV3-1/TRBV3-2	CASSQALGQGVDEQYF	TGTGCCAGCAGCCAAGCACTAGGACAGGGTGTGGACGAGCAGTACTTC
.	TRBJ1-3	.	TRBV28	CASSHGSGSGNTIYF	TGTGCCAGCAGCCATGGGTCGGGGTCTGGAAACACCATATATTTT
once	TRBJ1-2	.	TRBV29-1	CSGVGQLPDGGYTF	TGCAGCGGAGTAGGACAGCTCCCGGACGGCGGCTACACCTTC
.	TRBJ1-6	.	TRBV18	CASSRDSTDSPLHF	TGTGCCAGCTCACGAGACAGTACGGATTCACCCCTCCACTTT
.	TRBJ1-2	TRBD1	TRBV18	CASSPGQGVDGYTF	TGTGCCAGCTCACCTGGACAGGGGGTGGATGGCTACACCTTC
.	TRBJ2-4	.	TRBV5-1	CASSLAGQGRENIQYF	TGCGCCAGCAGCTTGGCCGGGCAGGGAAGGGAAAACATTCAGTACTTC
.	TRBJ2-5	.	TRBV27	CASSSRRPGEETQYF	TGTGCCAGCAGTTCAAGACGGCCTGGGGAGGAGACCCAGTACTTC
.	TRBJ2-5	TRBD2	TRBV4-1	CASSLGTSGKETQYF	TGCGCCAGCAGCCTCGGGACTAGCGGTAAAGAGACCCAGTACTTC